Below, 13 T cell receptor beta chains from the same sample are listed, as sequenced in a study of blood T cell repertoires in COVID-19. Profiled with immunoSEQ multiplex PCR; TCRdb holds only in-frame clones, not every one. Among approximately 270,000 clones listed, about 90% were seen once. Sequencing was performed on PBMCs or T cells enriched from blood (not recorded which). All receptors derive from a human donor in a cohort exposed to, infected with or recovered from COVID-19 (not recorded which). The donor label of this sample is uncertain.

The rearrangement joins TRBV14 to TRBJ1-4; unclear D gene. From germline, CDR1 is SGHDN and CDR2 FVKESK. Trimming stripped 1 base from V and 7 bases from J, with 7 bases between. The CDR3 has 13 residues. This CDR3 is CASSQGSGEKLFF. In DNA form, the CDR3 reads TGTGCCAGCAGCCAAGGGAGTGGTGAAAAACTGTTTTTT.

The chain uses TRBV29-1 and TRBJ1-2; the D is unclear. CDR1 and CDR2 from the germline V gene are SQVTM and ANQGSEA. Trimming took 1 base from V and 4 from J, leaving 10 bases between them. The length of the CDR3 is 13 residues. CDR3 nucleotide sequence: TGCAGCGTTGAAGCCCTTCCCGGCTATGGCTACACCTTC. Translation gives CSVEALPGYGYTF. The full variable domain, in which reference TRBV29-1 and TRBJ1-2 provide the parts outside the CDR3, is SAVISQKPSRDICQRGTSLTIQCQVDSQVTMMFWYRQQPGQSLTLIATANQGSEATYESGFVIDKFPISRPNLTFSTLTVSNMSPEDSSIYLCSVEALPGYGYTFGSGTRLTVV.

V and J are TRBV6-6 and TRBJ1-2; unclear D gene. Germline CDR1 reads MNHNY; CDR2 reads SVGAGI (reference sequence). With 0 bases removed from V and 1 base from J, the gap between germline ends came to 6 bases. This CDR3 is built from 14 residues. The CDR3 region is CASSYSEGNYGYTF. The CDR3 DNA reads TGTGCCAGCAGTTACTCGGAGGGTAACTATGGCTACACCTTC.

The rearrangement joins TRBV3-1 (or the pseudogene TRBV3-2) to TRBJ1-5, with a tentative D call TRBD1 (5 bases). CDR1 is LGHDT, CDR2 YNNKEL, per germline (reference sequence). This CDR3 comprises 12 residues. V lost 4 bases and J lost 7, with 8 bases in between. DNA for the CDR3: TGTGCCAGCAGCCGCGGGGACCAGCCCCAGCATTTT. It encodes CASSRGDQPQHF.

This clone was picked up one time. The V gene is TRBV19, the J gene TRBJ1-5; TRBD1 agrees at 9 bases. The germline V gene has CDR1 LNHDA and CDR2 SQIVND (reference sequence). The CDR3 totals 15 residues. Unmatched junction bases numbered 8, after V lost 7 bases and J lost 4 bases. The CDR3 spells CASTGTGRSNQPQHF. CDR3 sequence (DNA): TGTGCCAGTACCGGGACAGGGAGATCGAATCAGCCCCAGCATTTT. Drawing the rest from reference TRBV19 and TRBJ1-5, the complete variable domain is DGGITQSPKYLFRKEGQNVTLSCEQNLNHDAMYWYRQDPGQGLRLIYYSQIVNDFQKGDIAEGYSVSREKKESFPLTVTSAQKNPTAFYLCASTGTGRSNQPQHFGDGTRLSIL.

The chain links TRBV30 to TRBJ1-1; possibly TRBD1 for D (6 bases). The V gene's germline CDR1 is GTSNPN and CDR2 SVGIG (reference sequence). The CDR3 consists of 13 residues. Trimming left V 2 bases short and J 5 bases short, with 12 bases between. CDR3 sequence reads: CAWSYRVGTEAFF. The DNA of the CDR3 is TGTGCCTGGAGTTACAGGGTAGGAACTGAAGCTTTCTTT.

The CDR3 nucleotides are TGCGCCAGCAGCCAAGATCTAGATTCACCCCTCCACTTT. Translation: CASSQDLDSPLHF. The rearrangement joins TRBV4-1 to TRBJ1-6; D uncertain. Germline-derived CDR1 and CDR2 are MGHRA and YSYEKL. This CDR3 comprises 13 residues. The V end was cut by 0 bases, the J end by 8 bases, with 5 bases between.

V and J are TRBV6-4 and TRBJ2-3; weak D call: TRBD1 (5 bases). Germline CDR1 reads MRHNA; CDR2 reads SNTAGT. There are 14 residues in the CDR3. The V end was cut by 0 bases, the J end by 11 bases, with 15 bases between. CDR3 loop: CASSDSAGKRRQYF. The CDR3 bases are TGTGCCAGCAGTGACTCCGCAGGGAAGCGTAGGCAGTATTTT.

In DNA form, the CDR3 reads TGTGCCAGCAGCTTAGGCGGAGACTCTGGAAACACCATATATTTT. Translating gives CASSLGGDSGNTIYF. The chain couples TRBV11-2 to TRBJ1-3; D gene uncertain. The CDR3 has 15 residues. Between the trimmed V and J ends, which lost 1 base and 0 bases, there was a span of 7 bases. Germline CDR1 SGHAT, CDR2 FQNNGV.

This chain joins TRBV7-8 and TRBJ1-1; 12 nucleotides line up with TRBD1. The CDR3 sequence is 15 residues long. Germline CDR1 SGHVS, CDR2 FQNEAQ. The V gene end was trimmed by 4 bases and the J gene end by 11 bases; junction bases not matched to a gene: 11. The CDR3 nucleotides read TGTGCCAGCAGCTCAACCCGGGACAGGGGGCCTGCGGCTTTCTTT. It translates to CASSSTRDRGPAAFF.

This clone was picked up one time. The chain employs TRBV13 and TRBJ1-3; TRBD1 matches 7 bases. This CDR3 is 17 amino acids long. The germline gives CDR1 PRHDT, CDR2 FYEKMQ (reference sequence). With V trimmed by 2 bases and J by 7 bases, 14 bases remained unmatched. The CDR3 DNA is TGTGCCAGCAGCTTACCCCGGCACAGGGGCCCGTGGAACACCATATATTTT. Its protein is CASSLPRHRGPWNTIYF.

CDR3 DNA sequence: TGTGCCAGCAGTGAGCAAGGGAGGTATGGCTACACCTTC. This gives the protein CASSEQGRYGYTF. This rearrangement joins TRBV2 to TRBJ1-2; D gene unclear. V was clipped by 3 bases and J by 5 bases, with 10 bases between them. The CDR3 loop spans 13 amino acids. Germline loops: CDR1 SNHLY, CDR2 FYNNEI.

The rearrangement joins TRBV11-2 to TRBJ1-2, with unresolved D. This CDR3 comprises 17 residues. The V gene's germline CDR1 is SGHAT and CDR2 FQNNGV. V gave up 4 bases and J gave up 8 bases, with 26 bases separating them. DNA for the CDR3: TGTGCCAGCAGCTCAAGCCCCACGCGGGGTCTTCTACGGGGCTACACCTTC. Translating gives CASSSSPTRGLLRGYTF.